The clone carrying this T cell receptor beta chain occurred a few times. What it recognizes is unknown. These data come from a study of beta chain features in type 1 diabetes. General observations from the study: Across all four CD4+ subsets, people with type 1 diabetes showed modestly shorter TCRB CDR3s.

Via CD45RO/CCR7/CD25/CD127/CD95/CD27, cells of the CD4+ naive, central memory, regulatory and stem cell-like memory subsets were sorted. There are 15 residues in the CDR3. Trimming took 2 bases from V and 0 from J, leaving 9 bases between them. Germline CDR1 is SGDLS and CDR2 is YYNGEE. As every portion of the isolated RNA was reverse transcribed, the sequencing read expressed TCRB transcripts. Clones were read by immunoSEQ multiplex PCR, and TCRdb kept only the in-frame ones, dropping some. Of 130,000 or so clones listed, approximately 10% are singletons. The source material was central memory CD4+ T cells from blood. The TCR originated in a man in his thirties or forties with type 1 diabetes. The V gene is TRBV9, the J gene TRBJ2-1; TRBD1 might be the D (6 bases). CDR3 in amino acids: CASSVTGNSYNEQFF. The CDR3 coding sequence is TGTGCCAGCAGCGTGACAGGCAACTCCTACAATGAGCAGTTCTTC.